This TCR beta chain was observed in a study of blood T cell repertoires in COVID-19. Across the whole study: Italy, Spain and the United States were the sources of the convalescent and acute COVID-19 samples. Nucleic acid was either cDNA or gDNA, and it came from T cells, B-cell-depleted T cells, or PBMCs.

Germline CDR1 is DFQATT and CDR2 is SNEGSKA (reference sequence). The CDR3 sequence is 11 residues long. V lost 4 bases and J 6 bases, leaving 9 bases between the germline ends. Authors' methods: Quantification of nucleated cells was approximated via reference gene primer amplification. The method was immunoSEQ multiplex PCR; TCRdb's version includes in-frame clones alone and lacks a portion of them. Clonal size and the V and J genes are those of that table, whereas D and trimming came from the DNA. Among tens of thousands of clones listed, around 82% were seen once. The TCR originated in a woman aged 55-69 years with acute or convalescent COVID-19. The chain joins TRBV20-1 to TRBJ1-1; D is undetermined. Sequenced material: peripheral blood. The CDR3 DNA sequence: TGCAGTGCTATTTGGACTGCTGAAGCTTTCTTT. It encodes CSAIWTAEAFF.